Below are 23 T cell receptor beta chains sequenced from a single sample in a study of T-cell reconstitution after alpha-beta-depleted transplantation in children. Researchers prepared the TCRbeta library using unique molecular identifiers, the study reports. Each CDR3 protein gets one entry after TCRdb re-called the PCR reads with MiXCR. The sample holds 330,000 or so distinct CDR3 sequences, around 10% seen once. Here the sequenced sample was PBMCs from the stem cell graft donor, taken from the stem cell graft. These receptors were collected from a human donor who donated a stem cell graft to a child with acute lymphoblastic leukemia.

This clonotype came up a few times. The chain has TRBV20-1 and TRBJ2-5, with 7 bases that match TRBD1. This CDR3 is built from 14 residues. Trimming removed 0 bases from V and 3 bases from J; junction bases left unmatched: 4. The germline CDR1 and CDR2 sequences are DFQATT and SNEGSKA (reference sequence). The CDR3, as DNA: TGCAGTGCTAGAGATAACAGGGGAGAAGAGACCCAGTACTTC. Translating gives CSARDNRGEETQYF.

The V and J genes are TRBV7-9 and TRBJ2-1; D is ambiguous. Deletions cut 1 base from V and 3 bases from J, with 13 bases between. Germline V CDR1 and CDR2: SEHNR, FQNEAQ (reference sequence). The CDR3 is made up of 16 amino acids. CDR3 loop: CASSLVHRRNYNEQFF. In DNA, the CDR3 is TGTGCCAGCAGCTTAGTTCATAGGAGAAACTACAATGAGCAGTTCTTC.

This clonotype was picked up a small number of times. The chain couples TRBV27 to TRBJ2-7; D unresolved. The CDR3 covers 17 residues. Germline CDR1 is MNHEY and CDR2 is SMNVEV (reference sequence). Between the trimmed V and J ends, which lost 5 bases and 7 bases, there was a span of 27 bases. This chain's CDR3 is CASSRSVWGLVSGEQYF. Here the CDR3 DNA reads TGTGCCAGCAGTCGCTCGGTATGGGGTCTAGTATCCGGGGAGCAGTACTTC.

This clonotype was observed a few times. This chain uses TRBV5-1 with TRBJ2-1; D unclear. CDR1 SGHRS and CDR2 YFSETQ come from the germline V gene. The V end lost 3 bases, the J end lost 2 bases, and 6 bases lay between the germline ends. This CDR3 spans 13 amino acids. The CDR3 is CASSYRTYNEQFF. The CDR3 DNA follows: TGCGCCAGCAGCTACCGGACCTACAATGAGCAGTTCTTC.

This chain uses TRBV27 with TRBJ1-2; tentative D call: TRBD1 (6 bases). The V and J ends lost 6 bases and 4 bases respectively, with 12 bases between them. This CDR3 is 13 amino acids long. The germline gives CDR1 MNHEY, CDR2 SMNVEV (reference sequence). CDR3 region: CASSRGGVYGYTF. DNA for the CDR3: TGTGCCAGCAGCCGAGGGGGGGTCTATGGCTACACCTTC.

For this clonotype: One end of the junction does not line up with germline, which may come from a read error. V usage is TRBV29-1 and J usage is TRBJ2-1; 9 bases map to TRBD2. The CDR3 totals 15 residues. Germline V gene lookup returns CDR1 SQVTM and CDR2 ANQGSEA. CDR3 nucleotides: TGCAGCGTTGATAGAGGGACTAGCTCCGACAATGAGCAGTTCTTC. Encoded protein: CSVDRGTSSDNEQFF.

This clonotype was seen a few times. The V call is TRBV27, the J call TRBJ2-1; TRBD2 matches 11 bases. The CDR3 runs to 17 residues. CDR1 and CDR2 from the germline V gene are MNHEY and SMNVEV (reference sequence). The V and J ends lost 4 bases and 2 bases, in that order; junction bases with no gene match: 7. CDR3 DNA sequence: TGTGCCAGCAGTTCCATCGAGACTAGCGGGGCCTACAATGAGCAGTTCTTC. Protein sequence: CASSSIETSGAYNEQFF.

The rearrangement links TRBV12-3 or TRBV12-4 to TRBJ1-2, with TRBD1 matching 7 bases. This CDR3 is 15 amino acids long. V shed 7 bases, J shed 0 bases, and the junction held 8 bases outside the gene matches. CDR3 in DNA: TGTGCCAGCACTCCGGGACAGTCAACTAACTATGGCTACACCTTC. Amino acids: CASTPGQSTNYGYTF.

This clonotype turned up a few times. The CDR3 DNA is TGTGCCATCAGTGAGTCCGGGGCAGATAGCAATCAGCCCCAGCATTTT. Protein product: CAISESGADSNQPQHF. The genes are TRBV10-3 and TRBJ1-5; maybe TRBD1 (5 bases). The CDR3 loop spans 16 amino acids. CDR1 ENHRY and CDR2 SYGVKD come from the germline V gene. V lost 0 bases and J lost 0, with 9 bases in between.

This clonotype came up a few times. This chain uses TRBV12-3 or TRBV12-4 with TRBJ1-1; no definite D call. The CDR3 totals 15 residues. Trimming cost V 6 bases and J 4 bases, with 18 bases left between them. The DNA for the CDR3 is TGTGCCAGCAGACAAACCGGGAAGGGCGGCACTGAAGCTTTCTTT. Translating it yields CASRQTGKGGTEAFF.

At least ten counts were recorded for this clonotype. The V gene is TRBV9, the J gene TRBJ2-7; D is possibly TRBD1 or TRBD2 (5 bases each). The CDR3 length is 12 residues. Trimming left V 4 bases short and J 3 bases short, with 8 bases between. Germline V gives CDR1 SGDLS, CDR2 YYNGEE. CDR3 coding DNA: TGTGCCAGCAGCAGGGACCGCTACGAGCAGTACTTC. Its translation: CASSRDRYEQYF.

In its sample, this clonotype was seen a few times. This sequence joins TRBV20-1 and TRBJ2-5; TRBD2 agrees at 9 bases. The CDR3 is 17 amino acids. With 0 bases clipped from V and 5 bases from J, the junction kept 13 bases outside the gene matches. Germline V gene data show CDR1 as DFQATT and CDR2 as SNEGSKA (reference sequence). The DNA for the CDR3 is TGCAGTGCTAGAGATCCCCTTAGCGGGAGAAGTTACGAGACCCAGTACTTC. Its translation is CSARDPLSGRSYETQYF.

This clonotype has just a few counts. V is TRBV28 and J is TRBJ2-3, with D perhaps TRBD2 (6 bases). V shed 3 bases and J shed 0 bases, with 16 bases lying between them. The CDR3 spans 17 residues. Germline V CDR1 and CDR2: MDHEN, SYDVKM. The DNA for the CDR3 is TGTGCCAGCAGTTTCCACCCGACTAGAACTAGCACAGATACGCAGTATTTT. Translation: CASSFHPTRTSTDTQYF.

This clonotype was detected only a few times. DNA of the CDR3: TGCGCCAGCAGCCGAGGACAGGGGCCAGATACGCAGTATTTT. Translating it yields CASSRGQGPDTQYF. This chain links TRBV4-3 with TRBJ2-3; TRBD1 aligns across 9 bases. The J segment lost 4 bases and the V segment lost 4 bases, leaving 3 bases of the junction unmatched. This CDR3 has 14 amino acids. Germline V lookup: CDR1 LGHNA, CDR2 YSLEER.

V is TRBV5-1 and J is TRBJ2-1, with 8 positions matching TRBD2. Unmatched junction bases numbered 9, after V lost 4 bases and J lost 3 bases. The CDR3 covers 16 residues. Germline lookup yields CDR1 SGHRS and CDR2 YFSETQ. CDR3: CASSPGAGADYNEQFF. The CDR3 DNA reads TGCGCCAGCAGCCCCGGAGCGGGAGCTGACTACAATGAGCAGTTCTTC.

This clonotype was picked up a small number of times. This chain uses TRBV5-1 with TRBJ2-1; TRBD2 agrees at 9 bases. Germline trimming cut 0 bases from V and 12 bases from J; bases unmatched to any gene: 7. CDR1 and CDR2 from the germline V gene are SGHRS and YFSETQ. CDR3 length: 14 residues. The CDR3: CASSLDVSGRGQFF. CDR3 in DNA: TGCGCCAGCAGCTTGGATGTTAGCGGGAGAGGGCAGTTCTTC.

Here the CDR3 reads CASSLPIFEGPHSSGPASTDTQYF. CDR3 coding DNA: TGTGCCAGCAGCCTCCCTATTTTTGAGGGGCCCCATTCTAGCGGGCCGGCTAGCACAGATACGCAGTATTTT. This chain joins TRBV14 and TRBJ2-3; TRBD2 agrees at 8 bases. This CDR3 has 24 residues. The V gene end was trimmed by 4 bases and the J gene end by 0 bases; junction bases not matched to a gene: 30. Germline V gives CDR1 SGHDN, CDR2 FVKESK. The full variable domain, its missing parts supplied by reference TRBV14 and TRBJ2-3, is EAGVTQFPSHSVIEKGQTVTLRCDPISGHDNLYWYRRVMGKEIKFLLHFVKESKQDESGMPNNRFLAERTGGTYSTLKVQPAELEDSGVYFCASSLPIFEGPHSSGPASTDTQYFGPGTRLTVL.

In this sample, this clonotype turned up a few times. The V call is TRBV15, the J call TRBJ1-5; 7 nucleotides line up with TRBD1. The germline CDR1 and CDR2 sequences are LNHNV and YYDKDF (reference sequence). V trimming: 1 base; J trimming: 3 bases; junction bases outside the gene matches: 9. The CDR3 runs to 17 residues. The CDR3 loop is CATSRARTGAFNQPQHF. For the CDR3, the DNA is TGTGCCACCAGCAGAGCCCGAACAGGGGCGTTCAATCAGCCCCAGCATTTT.

The V gene is TRBV12-3 or TRBV12-4, the J gene TRBJ2-1; 14 nucleotides agree with TRBD2. Trimming took 8 bases from V and 7 from J; bases not matched to a gene: 4. The CDR3 consists of 14 residues. The CDR3 sequence is CASGTSGRLNEQFF. CDR3 nucleotide sequence: TGTGCCAGCGGGACTAGCGGGAGACTGAATGAGCAGTTCTTC.

This clonotype showed up many times. V gene TRBV5-1 combines with J gene TRBJ2-1; 9 bases line up with TRBD1. This CDR3 contains 16 residues. V gave up 0 bases and J gave up 3 bases; unmatched junction bases: 4. Germline CDR1 and CDR2: SGHRS and YFSETQ. CDR3 residues: CASSLEGQGGYNEQFF. CDR3 in DNA: TGCGCCAGCAGCTTGGAGGGACAGGGTGGCTACAATGAGCAGTTCTTC.

This sequence joins TRBV27 and TRBJ2-5; D call uncertain. CDR1 and CDR2 from the germline V gene are MNHEY and SMNVEV (reference sequence). With 5 bases removed from V and 4 bases from J, the gap between germline ends came to 2 bases. The CDR3 is 10 amino acids. The CDR3 loop is CASSVETQYF. CDR3 bases: TGTGCCAGCAGTGTAGAGACCCAGTACTTC.

This clonotype was seen a few times. The CDR3 loop reads CATSRGGIQPQHF. CDR3 in DNA: TGTGCCACCAGCAGAGGGGGGATCCAGCCCCAGCATTTT. The gene calls are TRBV15 and TRBJ1-5; D possibly corresponds to TRBD1 (5 bases). V was trimmed by 1 base and J by 7 bases, leaving 8 bases between them. This CDR3 comprises 13 residues. The germline gives CDR1 LNHNV, CDR2 YYDKDF (reference sequence).

This clonotype has only a few counts. This chain connects TRBV6-5 to TRBJ1-1, with D tentatively TRBD1 (6 bases). This CDR3 region has 16 residues. The germline CDR1 and CDR2 sequences are MNHEY and SVGAGI. V dropped 0 bases and J dropped 4 bases, with 15 bases sitting between them. CDR3 residues: CASSYSRVQGSTEAFF. Here the CDR3 DNA reads TGTGCCAGCAGTTACTCTAGGGTACAGGGTAGCACTGAAGCTTTCTTT.